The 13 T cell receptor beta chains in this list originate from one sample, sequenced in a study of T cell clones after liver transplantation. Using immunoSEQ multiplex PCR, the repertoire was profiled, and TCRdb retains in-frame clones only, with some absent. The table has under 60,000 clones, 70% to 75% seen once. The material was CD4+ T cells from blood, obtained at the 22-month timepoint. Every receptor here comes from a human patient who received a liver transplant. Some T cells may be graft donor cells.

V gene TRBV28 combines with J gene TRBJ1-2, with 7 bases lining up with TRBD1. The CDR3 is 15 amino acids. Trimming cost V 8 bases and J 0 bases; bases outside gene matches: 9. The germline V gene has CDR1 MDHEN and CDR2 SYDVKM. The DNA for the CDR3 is TGTGCCAGCTGGAAGCAGGGGGTAGCTAACTATGGCTACACCTTC. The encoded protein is CASWKQGVANYGYTF.

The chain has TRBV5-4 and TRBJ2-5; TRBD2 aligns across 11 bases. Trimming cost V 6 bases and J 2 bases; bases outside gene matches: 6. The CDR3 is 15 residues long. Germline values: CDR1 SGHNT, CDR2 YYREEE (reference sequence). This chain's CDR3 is CASTWTSGPQETQYF. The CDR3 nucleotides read TGTGCCAGCACCTGGACTAGCGGGCCTCAAGAGACCCAGTACTTC.

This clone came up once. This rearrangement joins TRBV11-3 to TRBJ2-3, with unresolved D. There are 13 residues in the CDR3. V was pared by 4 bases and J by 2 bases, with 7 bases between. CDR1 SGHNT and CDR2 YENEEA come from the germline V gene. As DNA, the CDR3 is TGTGCCAGCAGCTCTTACGTCACAGATACGCAGTATTTT. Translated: CASSSYVTDTQYF.

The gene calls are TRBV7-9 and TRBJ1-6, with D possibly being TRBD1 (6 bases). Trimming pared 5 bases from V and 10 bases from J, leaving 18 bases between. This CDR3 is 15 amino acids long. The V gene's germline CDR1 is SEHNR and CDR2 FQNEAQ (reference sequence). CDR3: CASSPKQGRESPLHF. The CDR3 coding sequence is TGTGCCAGCAGCCCGAAACAGGGAAGGGAATCACCCCTCCACTTT.

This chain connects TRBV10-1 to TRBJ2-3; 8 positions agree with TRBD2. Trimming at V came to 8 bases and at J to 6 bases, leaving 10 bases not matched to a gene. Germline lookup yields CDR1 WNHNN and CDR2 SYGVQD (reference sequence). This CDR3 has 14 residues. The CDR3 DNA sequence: TGCGCCAGCCGGGGGGGAGGATCCCAGGATACGCAGTATTTT. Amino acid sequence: CASRGGGSQDTQYF.

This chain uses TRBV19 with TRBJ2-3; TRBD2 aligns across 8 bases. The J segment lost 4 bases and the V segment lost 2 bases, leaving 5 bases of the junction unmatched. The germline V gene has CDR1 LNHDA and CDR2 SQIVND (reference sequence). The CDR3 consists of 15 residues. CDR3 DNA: TGTGCCAGTAGTATACAGCGGGGGAGGTCAGATACGCAGTATTTT. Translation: CASSIQRGRSDTQYF.

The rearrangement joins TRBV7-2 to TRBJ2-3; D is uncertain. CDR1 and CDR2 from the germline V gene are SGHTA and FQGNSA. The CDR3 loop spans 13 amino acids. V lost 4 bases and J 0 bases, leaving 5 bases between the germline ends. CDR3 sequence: CASSSTSTDTQYF. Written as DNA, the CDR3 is TGTGCCAGCAGCTCTACTAGCACAGATACGCAGTATTTT.

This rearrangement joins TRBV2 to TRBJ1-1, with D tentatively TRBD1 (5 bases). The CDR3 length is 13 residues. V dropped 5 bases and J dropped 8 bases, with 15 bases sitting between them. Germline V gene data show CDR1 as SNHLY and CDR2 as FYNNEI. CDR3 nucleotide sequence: TGTGCCAGCAGTAAAACGGGGCGGTTAGAAGCTTTCTTT. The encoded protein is CASSKTGRLEAFF.

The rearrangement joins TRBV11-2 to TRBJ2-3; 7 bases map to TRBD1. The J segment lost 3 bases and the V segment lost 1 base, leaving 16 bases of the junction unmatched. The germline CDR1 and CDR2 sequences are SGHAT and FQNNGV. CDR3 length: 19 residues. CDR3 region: CASSLGDRWRGIRTDTQYF. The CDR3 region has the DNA TGTGCCAGCAGCTTAGGGGACAGATGGAGAGGGATACGGACAGATACGCAGTATTTT.

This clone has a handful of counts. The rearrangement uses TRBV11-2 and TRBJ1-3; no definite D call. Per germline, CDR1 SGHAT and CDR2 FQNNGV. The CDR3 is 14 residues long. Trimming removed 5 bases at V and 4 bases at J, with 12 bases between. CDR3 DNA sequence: TGTGCCAGCAGCACCAAGCAGCGGGGAAACACCATATATTTT. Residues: CASSTKQRGNTIYF.

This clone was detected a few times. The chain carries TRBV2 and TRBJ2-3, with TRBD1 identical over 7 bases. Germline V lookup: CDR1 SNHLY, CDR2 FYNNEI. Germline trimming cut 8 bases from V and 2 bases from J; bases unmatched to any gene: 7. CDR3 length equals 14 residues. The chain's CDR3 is CASRDGQVTDTQYF. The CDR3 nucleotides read TGTGCCAGCCGGGACGGACAGGTCACAGATACGCAGTATTTT. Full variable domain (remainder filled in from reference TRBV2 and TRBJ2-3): EPEVTQTPSHQVTQMGQEVILRCVPISNHLYFYWYRQILGQKVEFLVSFYNNEISEKSEIFDDQFSVERPDGSNFTLKIRSTKLEDSAMYFCASRDGQVTDTQYFGPGTRLTVL.

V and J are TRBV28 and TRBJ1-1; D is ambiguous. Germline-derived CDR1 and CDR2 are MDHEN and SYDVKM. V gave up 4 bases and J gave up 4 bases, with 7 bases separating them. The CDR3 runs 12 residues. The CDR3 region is CASSSMLTEAFF. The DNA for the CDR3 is TGTGCCAGCAGTTCCATGCTCACTGAAGCTTTCTTT.

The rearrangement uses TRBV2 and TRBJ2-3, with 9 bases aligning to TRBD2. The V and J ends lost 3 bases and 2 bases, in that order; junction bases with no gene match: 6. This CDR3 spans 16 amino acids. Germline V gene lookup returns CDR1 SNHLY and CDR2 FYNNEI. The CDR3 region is CASSEEVAGVTDTQYF. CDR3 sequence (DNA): TGTGCCAGCAGTGAGGAAGTAGCGGGGGTCACAGATACGCAGTATTTT.